Below, one TCR beta chain is given with its context. The trim removed 9 bases at V and 0 bases at J, leaving 11 bases unmatched. The CDR3 is 17 amino acids. Germline V gene sequence: CDR1 SGDLS, CDR2 YYNGEE. Original processing methods: Estimates of nucleated cell counts were drawn from the amplification of reference gene primers. Profiled with immunoSEQ multiplex PCR; TCRdb holds only in-frame clones, not every one. The V and J calls and clone size were taken over from that table, and D and trimming were inferred from the DNA. Of tens of thousands of clones in the sample, around 85% were seen once. The data derive from a study of blood T cell repertoires in COVID-19. Study overall: The study drew acute and convalescent COVID-19 samples from the United States, Italy and Spain. Sample material is recorded as cDNA or gDNA derived from T cells, B-cell-depleted T cells, or PBMCs.

The sample was peripheral blood. The chain combines TRBV9 with TRBJ2-5; 13 bases are a match to TRBD2. This clonotype was sampled from an elderly man with acute or convalescent COVID-19. DNA of the CDR3: TGTGCCACCCCCGGCACTAGCGGGGGGGAATACCAAGAGACCCAGTACTTC. The encoded protein is CATPGTSGGEYQETQYF.